The 15 T cell receptor beta chains below were found in one sample sequenced in a study of blood T cells in healthy people across ages. Through a sample-barcoded 5' primer and a J-beta primer mix, a second PCR was run for roughly 6 to 11 cycles. TCRdb recomputed calls from the 5' RACE reads with MiXCR, one row per CDR3 protein. The profile covers more than 1.4 million distinct CDR3 sequences, with approximately 42% appearing a single time and roughly 7.9% taken by the ten largest. Sequenced material: blood. The source is a woman aged 18-29 years in good health.

This clonotype was recorded at least ten times. The chain couples TRBV29-1 to TRBJ2-1, with TRBD2 identical over 12 bases. Germline V gene sequence: CDR1 SQVTM, CDR2 ANQGSEA. This CDR3 has 14 residues. Trimming cost V 6 bases and J 9 bases; bases outside gene matches: 9. The CDR3 coding sequence is TGCAGCGTCGTACCTAGCGGGAGGGGAGGTGAGCAGTTCTTC. This gives the protein CSVVPSGRGGEQFF.

This chain connects TRBV4-2 to TRBJ1-5, with 10 bases that match TRBD1. Germline V lookup: CDR1 LGHNA, CDR2 YNFKEQ. The V and J ends lost 4 bases and 2 bases, in that order; junction bases with no gene match: 5. This CDR3 is 16 amino acids long. The CDR3 nucleotides are TGTGCCAGCAGCCCCTGGACAGGGGGTGGCAATCAGCCCCAGCATTTT. Translation: CASSPWTGGGNQPQHF.

J is TRBJ2-1 and V is TRBV6-2 or TRBV6-3; 12 bases are shared with TRBD2. Germline V CDR1 and CDR2: MNHEY, SVGEGT. The CDR3 extends over 16 amino acids. The V gene end was trimmed by 6 bases and the J gene end by 8 bases; junction bases not matched to a gene: 11. This chain's CDR3 is CASRGPGLAGGYEQFF. CDR3 coding DNA: TGTGCCAGCAGGGGCCCGGGGCTAGCGGGGGGGTATGAGCAGTTCTTC.

V usage is TRBV30 and J usage is TRBJ2-1; the match to TRBD2 covers 8 bases. The CDR3 extends over 16 amino acids. V dropped 2 bases and J dropped 3; count of bases not matched to a gene: 9. CDR1 is GTSNPN and CDR2 is SVGIG in the germline V gene (reference sequence). This CDR3 is CAWSRPSGLLYNEQFF. CDR3 bases: TGTGCCTGGAGTCGCCCTAGCGGGCTTCTCTACAATGAGCAGTTCTTC.

This rearrangement joins TRBV9 to TRBJ2-7; no firm D call. The CDR3 sequence is 14 residues long. Germline loops: CDR1 SGDLS, CDR2 YYNGEE. Trimming left V 0 bases short and J 3 bases short, with 10 bases between. The CDR3 coding sequence is TGTGCCAGCAGCGTAGGGGTAGGGAACTACGAGCAGTACTTC. Its translation is CASSVGVGNYEQYF.

The gene calls are TRBV7-2 and TRBJ1-5, with D uncertain. This CDR3 has 15 residues. The V and J ends lost 3 bases and 0 bases respectively, with 9 bases between them. Germline CDR1 reads SGHTA; CDR2 reads FQGNSA. DNA for the CDR3: TGTGCCAGCAGCTTGGTTTGGGGTAGCAATCAGCCCCAGCATTTT. As protein: CASSLVWGSNQPQHF.

The chain carries TRBV3-1 and TRBJ2-4; tentatively, D is TRBD2 (5 bases). The J call may be faulty, since TRBJ2-7 better matches the DNA end. The CDR3 covers 15 residues. CDR1 and CDR2 from the germline V gene are LGHDT and YNNKEL (reference sequence). CDR3 residues: CASSQVLSGTYEQYF. The DNA of the CDR3 is TGTGCCAGCAGCCAAGTATTAAGCGGTACCTACGAGCAGTACTTC.

The V and J genes are TRBV25-1 and TRBJ2-7, with D perhaps TRBD1 (6 bases). The end of the DNA aligns better with TRBJ2-5, so the J call may be wrong. The CDR3 is 14 amino acids. CDR1 and CDR2 from the germline V gene are MGHDK and SYGVNS. The CDR3 DNA sequence: TGTGCCAGCAGAGCGACAGGTTACAAGGGGACCCAGTACTTC. Its protein is CASRATGYKGTQYF.

The chain couples TRBV20-1 to TRBJ1-5; maybe TRBD1 (5 bases). The length of the CDR3 is 16 residues. V was cut by 3 bases and J by 0 bases, with 15 bases left in between. CDR1 is DFQATT and CDR2 is SNEGSKA in the germline V gene (reference sequence). The CDR3 is CSASRGGQVSNQPQHF. In DNA, the CDR3 is TGCAGTGCTAGTAGGGGAGGCCAGGTTAGCAATCAGCCCCAGCATTTT.

This chain joins TRBV4-2 and TRBJ2-7; D is perhaps TRBD2 (5 bases). Germline V gives CDR1 LGHNA, CDR2 YNFKEQ. CDR3 length: 14 residues. Trimming pared 5 bases from V and 1 base from J, leaving 12 bases between. This CDR3 reads CASSFPGKSYEQYF. Here the CDR3 DNA reads TGTGCCAGCAGCTTCCCGGGAAAGTCCTACGAGCAGTACTTC.

In its sample, this clonotype was seen once. This chain links TRBV6-1 with TRBJ2-1; D is unresolved. The CDR3 loop spans 11 amino acids. The V end lost 4 bases, the J end lost 10 bases, and 8 bases lay between the germline ends. Germline assignment: CDR1 MNHNS and CDR2 SASEGT. The CDR3 sequence: CASSARIEQFF. The CDR3 region has the DNA TGTGCCAGCAGTGCCCGGATCGAGCAGTTCTTC.

The V call is TRBV7-9, the J call TRBJ2-1; 8 bases are shared with TRBD1. The CDR3 length is 16 residues. J was trimmed by 4 bases and V by 2 bases; bases with no gene match: 7. The germline V gene encodes CDR1 SEHNR and CDR2 FQNEAQ (reference sequence). CDR3: CASSLSARTGYNEQFF. In DNA, the CDR3 is TGTGCCAGCAGCTTATCGGCCCGGACAGGGTACAATGAGCAGTTCTTC.

V usage is TRBV5-1 and J usage is TRBJ2-1; unclear D gene. Germline CDR1 is SGHRS and CDR2 is YFSETQ. The CDR3 has 15 residues. Trimming stripped 2 bases from V and 0 bases from J, with 9 bases between. Here the CDR3 reads CASSFAMNSYNEQFF. DNA of the CDR3: TGCGCCAGCAGCTTTGCGATGAACTCCTACAATGAGCAGTTCTTC.

This clonotype was seen once. Being one base from a much bigger clone, this may be a read error. The chain recombines TRBV7-9 with TRBJ2-1; D remains ambiguous. CDR3 length: 15 amino acids. Germline loops: CDR1 SEHNR, CDR2 FQNEAQ (reference sequence). As DNA, the CDR3 is TGTGCCAGCAGCTTAGTCACAGCGACCTACAAGGAGCAGTTCTTC. Amino acids: CASSLVTATYKEQFF.

A single count supports this clonotype. This chain links TRBV7-9 with TRBJ2-3, with D perhaps TRBD1 or TRBD2 (6 bases each). The germline V gene has CDR1 SEHNR and CDR2 FQNEAQ (reference sequence). This CDR3 spans 18 amino acids. V gave up 1 base and J gave up 4 bases, with 21 bases separating them. This chain's CDR3 is CASSLERGRGILSDTQYF. Here the CDR3 DNA reads TGTGCCAGCAGCTTAGAACGGGGGCGCGGTATTCTATCAGATACGCAGTATTTT.